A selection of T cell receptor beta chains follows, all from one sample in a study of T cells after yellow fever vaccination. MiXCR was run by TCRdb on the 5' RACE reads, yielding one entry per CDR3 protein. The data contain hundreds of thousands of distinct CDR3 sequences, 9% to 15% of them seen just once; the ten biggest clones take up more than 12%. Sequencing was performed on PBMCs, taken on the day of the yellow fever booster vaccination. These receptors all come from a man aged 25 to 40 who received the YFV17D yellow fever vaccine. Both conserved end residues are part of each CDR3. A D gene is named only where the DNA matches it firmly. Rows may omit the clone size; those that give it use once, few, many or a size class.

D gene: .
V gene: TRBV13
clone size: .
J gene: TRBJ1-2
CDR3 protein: CASSTSSYGYTF
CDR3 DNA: TGTGCCAGCAGCACCTCCAGCTATGGCTACACCTTC

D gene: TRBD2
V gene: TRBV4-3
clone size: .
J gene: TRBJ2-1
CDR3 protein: CASSQDETSGIYNEQFF
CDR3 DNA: TGCGCCAGCAGCCAAGATGAGACTAGCGGAATTTACAATGAGCAGTTCTTC

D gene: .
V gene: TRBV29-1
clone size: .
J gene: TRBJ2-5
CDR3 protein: CSVGLVSETQYF
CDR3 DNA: TGCAGCGTCGGGCTAGTTTCAGAGACCCAGTACTTC

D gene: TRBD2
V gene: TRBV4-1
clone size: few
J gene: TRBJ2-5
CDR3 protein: CASSQEGLAGRETQYF
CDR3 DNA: TGCGCCAGCAGCCAAGAAGGGCTAGCGGGACGGGAGACCCAGTACTTC

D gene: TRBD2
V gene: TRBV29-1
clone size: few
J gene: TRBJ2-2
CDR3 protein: CSAGMPSLGRGTGELFF
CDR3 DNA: TGCAGCGCCGGAATGCCCAGCCTCGGGAGGGGCACCGGGGAGCTGTTTTTT

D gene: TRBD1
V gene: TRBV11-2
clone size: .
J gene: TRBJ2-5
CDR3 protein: CASSAGTGEF
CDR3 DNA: TGTGCCAGCAGCGCCGGGACAGGGGAGTTC

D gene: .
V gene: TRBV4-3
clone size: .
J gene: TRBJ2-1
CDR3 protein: CASSQDRAGILNEQFF
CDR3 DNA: TGCGCCAGCAGCCAAGATAGGGCAGGGATCCTCAATGAGCAGTTCTTC

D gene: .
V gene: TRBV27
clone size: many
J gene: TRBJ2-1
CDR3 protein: CASSLSVTQFF
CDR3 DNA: TGTGCCAGCAGTCTCAGTGTGACGCAGTTCTTC

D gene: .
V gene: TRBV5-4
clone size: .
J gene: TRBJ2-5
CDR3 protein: CASSLEVARETQYF
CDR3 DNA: TGTGCCAGCAGCTTGGAGGTAGCGAGAGAGACCCAGTACTTC

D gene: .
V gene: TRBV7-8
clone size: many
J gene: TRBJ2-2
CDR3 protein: CASSPRRDTGELFF
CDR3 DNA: TGTGCCAGCTCACCTCGGAGAGACACCGGGGAGCTGTTTTTT

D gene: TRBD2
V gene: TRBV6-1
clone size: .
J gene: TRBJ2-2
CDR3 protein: CATLAGSGGELFF
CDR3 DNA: TGTGCCACCCTAGCGGGATCGGGGGGGGAGCTGTTTTTT

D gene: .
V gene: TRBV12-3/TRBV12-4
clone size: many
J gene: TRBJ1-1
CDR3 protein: CASQLAGLNTEAFF
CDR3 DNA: TGTGCCAGTCAATTAGCAGGACTGAACACTGAAGCTTTCTTT

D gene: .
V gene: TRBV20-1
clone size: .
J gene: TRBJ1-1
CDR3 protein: CSASKLGDTEAFF
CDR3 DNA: TGCAGTGCTAGCAAGCTGGGGGACACTGAAGCTTTCTTT

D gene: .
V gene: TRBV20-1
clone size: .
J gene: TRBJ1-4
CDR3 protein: CSAYPGAGNEKLFF
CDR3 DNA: TGCAGTGCCTATCCCGGGGCCGGTAATGAAAAACTGTTTTTT

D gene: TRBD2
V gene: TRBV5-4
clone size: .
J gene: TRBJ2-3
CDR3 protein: CASSKREVADTQYF
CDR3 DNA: TGTGCCAGCTCTAAACGGGAGGTCGCAGATACGCAGTATTTT

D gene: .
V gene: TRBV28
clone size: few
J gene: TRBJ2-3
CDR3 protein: CASSTLGTQYF
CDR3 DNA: TGTGCCAGCAGCACCCTTGGTACGCAGTATTTT

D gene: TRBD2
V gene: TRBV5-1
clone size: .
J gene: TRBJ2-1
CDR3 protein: CASRPGTSSDEQFF
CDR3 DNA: TGCGCCAGCAGACCCGGGACTAGTAGTGATGAGCAGTTCTTC

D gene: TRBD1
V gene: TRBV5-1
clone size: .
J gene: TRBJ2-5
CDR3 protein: CASSLDRGSKTQYF
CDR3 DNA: TGCGCCAGCAGCTTAGACAGGGGATCTAAGACCCAGTACTTC

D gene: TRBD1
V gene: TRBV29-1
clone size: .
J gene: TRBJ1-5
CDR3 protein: CSVGFGQGMGQPQHF
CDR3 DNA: TGCAGCGTGGGGTTTGGACAGGGGATGGGTCAGCCCCAGCATTTT

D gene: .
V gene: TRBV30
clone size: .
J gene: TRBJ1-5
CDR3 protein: CAFETVNQPQHF
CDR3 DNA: TGTGCCTTCGAGACGGTCAATCAGCCCCAGCATTTT

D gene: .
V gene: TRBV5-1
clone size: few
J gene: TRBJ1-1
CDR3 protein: CASSPAKWTQNTEAFF
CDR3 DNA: TGCGCCAGCAGCCCCGCAAAATGGACACAAAACACTGAAGCTTTCTTT

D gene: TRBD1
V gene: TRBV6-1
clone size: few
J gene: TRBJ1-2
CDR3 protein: CASSNQGAGYGYTF
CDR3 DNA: TGTGCCAGCAGTAATCAGGGGGCTGGATATGGCTACACCTTC

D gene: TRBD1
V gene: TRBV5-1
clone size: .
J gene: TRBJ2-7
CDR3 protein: CASSVGQGVDEQYF
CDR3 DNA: TGCGCCAGCAGCGTGGGACAGGGGGTCGACGAGCAGTACTTC

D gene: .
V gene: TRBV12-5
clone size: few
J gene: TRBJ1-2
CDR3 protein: CASGLMTVPNYGYTF
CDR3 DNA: TGTGCTAGTGGTTTGATGACAGTGCCAAACTATGGCTACACCTTC

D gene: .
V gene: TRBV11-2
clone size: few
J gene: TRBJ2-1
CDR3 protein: CASRIPGAYNEQFF
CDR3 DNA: TGTGCCAGCAGAATACCGGGGGCGTACAATGAGCAGTTCTTC

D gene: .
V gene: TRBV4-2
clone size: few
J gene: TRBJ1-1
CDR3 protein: CASSQDTGRDTEAFF
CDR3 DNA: TGTGCCAGCAGCCAAGATACAGGGCGGGATACTGAAGCTTTCTTT

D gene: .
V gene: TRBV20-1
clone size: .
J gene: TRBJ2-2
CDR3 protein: CSAKRADTGELFF
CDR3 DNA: TGCAGTGCGAAAAGAGCTGACACCGGGGAGCTGTTTTTT

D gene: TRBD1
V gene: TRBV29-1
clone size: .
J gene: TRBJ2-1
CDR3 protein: CSLLRTGVNNEQFF
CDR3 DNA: TGCAGCCTACTGCGGACAGGGGTAAACAATGAGCAGTTCTTC

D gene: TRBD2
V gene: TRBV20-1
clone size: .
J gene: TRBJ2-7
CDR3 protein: CSASGREGYEQYF
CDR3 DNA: TGCAGTGCCAGTGGCCGGGAGGGATACGAGCAGTACTTC

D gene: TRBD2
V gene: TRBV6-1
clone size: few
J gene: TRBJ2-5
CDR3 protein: CASGGGSYETQYF
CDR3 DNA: TGTGCCAGCGGTGGCGGGAGTTATGAGACCCAGTACTTC